These 22 T cell receptor beta chains share one sample of origin, sequenced in a study of blood T cell repertoires in COVID-19. Using immunoSEQ multiplex PCR, the repertoire was profiled, and TCRdb retains in-frame clones only, with some absent. The sample records about 84,000 clones, around 83% being singletons. Sequencing input: peripheral blood. These TCRs come from a man aged 80 or over with active or convalescent COVID-19.

In its sample, this clone was seen once. The chain recombines TRBV7-2 with TRBJ1-2; 10 positions match TRBD1. The V gene end was trimmed by 5 bases and the J gene end by 5 bases; junction bases not matched to a gene: 8. Germline loops: CDR1 SGHTA, CDR2 FQGNSA. CDR3 size: 15 residues. The CDR3 reads CASSIRTGGQYGYTF. CDR3 DNA: TGTGCCAGCAGCATAAGGACAGGGGGGCAGTATGGCTACACCTTC.

This chain links TRBV5-4 with TRBJ1-5; D not resolved. This CDR3 is 14 amino acids long. Trimming shortened V by 0 bases and J by 4 bases, and 8 bases separated the two germline ends. CDR1 is SGHNT, CDR2 YYREEE, per germline (reference sequence). The DNA of the CDR3 is TGTGCCAGCAGCTTGGGTGGCGGGAATCAGCCCCAGCATTTT. Translating it yields CASSLGGGNQPQHF.

This sequence joins TRBV27 and TRBJ1-1; no clear D gene. From germline, CDR1 is MNHEY and CDR2 SMNVEV (reference sequence). The germline V and J ends were trimmed by 8 bases and 11 bases, with 15 bases remaining between them. CDR3 length equals 11 residues. The CDR3 DNA follows: TGTGCCAGCCATGGCGGTTTCGAGGCTTTCTTT. Amino acids: CASHGGFEAFF.

This chain links TRBV5-1 with TRBJ2-7; 16 bases align to TRBD2. Germline V CDR1 and CDR2: SGHRS, YFSETQ. The CDR3 has 19 amino acids. V was clipped by 3 bases and J by 6 bases; unmatched bases: 15. The DNA for the CDR3 is TGCGCCAGCAGCTCCGAGTCGGGACTAGCGGGAGGGCCTGTTCCCGAGCAGTACTTC. Translation: CASSSESGLAGGPVPEQYF.

This clone is a singleton in its sample. The rearrangement links TRBV5-6 to TRBJ2-1; possibly TRBD1 for D (5 bases). This CDR3 has 15 amino acids. Germline CDR1 and CDR2: SGHDT and YYEEEE. The germline V and J ends were trimmed by 1 base and 8 bases, with 16 bases remaining between them. The CDR3 is CASSLIVGAGDEQFF. The DNA of the CDR3 is TGTGCCAGCAGCTTGATTGTTGGGGCAGGAGATGAGCAGTTCTTC.

There are a few counts of this clone. The J gene is TRBJ1-4, the V gene TRBV27; 10 positions match TRBD1. The V gene's germline CDR1 is MNHEY and CDR2 SMNVEV (reference sequence). The length of the CDR3 is 15 residues. Trimming at V came to 6 bases and at J to 7 bases, leaving 8 bases not matched to a gene. CDR3 bases: TGTGCCAGCAGCCCCCAAGGACAGGGGGGTGAAAAACTGTTTTTT. It encodes CASSPQGQGGEKLFF.

This chain connects TRBV28 to TRBJ2-7; 13 bases line up with TRBD2. V lost 5 bases and J lost 0; bases outside the gene matches: 7. The CDR3 is 17 residues long. The germline gives CDR1 MDHEN, CDR2 SYDVKM. The CDR3 DNA is TGTGCCAGCAGTCTATTGGGACTAGCGGGGAGCTCCTACGAGCAGTACTTC. The encoded protein is CASSLLGLAGSSYEQYF. The whole variable domain, filled in from reference TRBV28 and TRBJ2-7, reads DVKVTQSSRYLVKRTGEKVFLECVQDMDHENMFWYRQDPGLGLRLIYFSYDVKMKEKGDIPEGYSVSREKKERFSLILESASTNQTSMYLCASSLLGLAGSSYEQYFGPGTRLTVT.

The V call is TRBV7-9, the J call TRBJ2-1; TRBD2 matches 10 bases. The trim removed 5 bases at V and 4 bases at J, leaving 5 bases unmatched. CDR1 is SEHNR and CDR2 is FQNEAQ in the germline V gene (reference sequence). This CDR3 is built from 15 residues. The CDR3 DNA reads TGTGCCAGCAGCACCGAGCGGGGGGGATACAATGAGCAGTTCTTC. Translated: CASSTERGGYNEQFF.

The chain combines TRBV5-1 with TRBJ2-1; TRBD2 aligns across 14 bases. CDR1 SGHRS and CDR2 YFSETQ come from the germline V gene. The CDR3 contains 15 residues. V shed 4 bases, J shed 7 bases, and the junction held 4 bases outside the gene matches. The CDR3 protein is CASSPGTSGSNEQFF. The DNA for the CDR3 is TGCGCCAGCAGCCCCGGGACTAGCGGGAGTAATGAGCAGTTCTTC.

This clone came up once. The CDR3 DNA reads TGTGCCAGCTCACCAAGGACAGGGGATCAGCCCCAGCATTTT. Translating it yields CASSPRTGDQPQHF. V and J are TRBV18 and TRBJ1-5; 9 nucleotides match TRBD1. The germline V gene has CDR1 KGHSH and CDR2 LQKENI. The junction had 1 base not matched to a gene; V was cut back by 2 bases and J by 5 bases. CDR3 size: 14 residues.

The chain carries TRBV19 and TRBJ2-6, with a possible D match to TRBD1 (6 bases). Germline assignment: CDR1 LNHDA and CDR2 SQIVND (reference sequence). The CDR3 runs 15 residues. Trimming pared 9 bases from V and 1 base from J, leaving 13 bases between. CDR3 sequence (DNA): TGTGCCAGCGAGAGGGACAAGTCTGGGGCCAACGTCCTGACTTTC. Amino acids: CASERDKSGANVLTF.

This chain uses TRBV18 with TRBJ2-1; 9 bases line up with TRBD2. The trim removed 4 bases at V and 0 bases at J, leaving 1 base unmatched. The germline gives CDR1 KGHSH, CDR2 LQKENI. The CDR3 has 15 amino acids. For the CDR3, the DNA is TGTGCCAGCTCACTTAGCGGGAGCTCCTACAATGAGCAGTTCTTC. Its protein is CASSLSGSSYNEQFF.

The rearrangement uses TRBV7-9 and TRBJ1-3; no firm D call. V lost 0 bases and J 5 bases, leaving 17 bases between the germline ends. Per germline, CDR1 SEHNR and CDR2 FQNEAQ (reference sequence). The CDR3 extends over 17 amino acids. CDR3 amino acids: CASSLATATAYRNTIYF. The CDR3 nucleotides are TGTGCCAGCAGCTTAGCCACAGCTACCGCTTATCGAAACACCATATATTTT.

This clone has only one observation. The chain has TRBV28 and TRBJ1-2; 10 nucleotides align to TRBD1. CDR3 size: 15 residues. Germline CDR1 is MDHEN and CDR2 is SYDVKM. V shed 3 bases, J shed 7 bases, and the junction held 8 bases outside the gene matches. The CDR3, as DNA: TGTGCCAGCAGTTTCGGGACAGGGGTAAACGCTGGCTACACCTTC. Translating it yields CASSFGTGVNAGYTF.

The sample holds one count of this clone. The V and J genes are TRBV27 and TRBJ2-1; D ambiguous. CDR1 and CDR2 (germline): MNHEY, SMNVEV (reference sequence). Trimming pared 1 base from V and 4 bases from J, leaving 14 bases between. This CDR3 contains 16 residues. CDR3 region: CASSLFSRPVYNEQFF. The CDR3, as DNA: TGTGCCAGCAGTTTATTTTCCAGGCCGGTGTACAATGAGCAGTTCTTC.

The chain couples TRBV23-1 to TRBJ1-2, with D possibly being TRBD1 (6 bases). TRBV23-1 is an ORF, with its function uncertain. Deletions cut 2 bases from V and 4 bases from J, with 14 bases between. The CDR3 contains 15 residues. In DNA form, the CDR3 reads TGCGCCAGCAGTCAAGCGTCAGGGGTGGGCTATGGCTACACCTTC. Protein sequence: CASSQASGVGYGYTF.

This clone showed up just a few times. The chain employs TRBV6-2 or TRBV6-3 and TRBJ2-3; 9 bases line up with TRBD2. The CDR3 extends over 16 amino acids. V lost 0 bases to trimming and J lost 2 bases; unmatched junction nucleotides: 3. The germline CDR1 and CDR2 sequences are MNHEY and SVGEGT. This CDR3 reads CASSYSTSGDTDTQYF. The CDR3 DNA reads as TGTGCCAGCAGTTACTCGACTAGCGGAGACACAGATACGCAGTATTTT.

This chain links TRBV3-1 (or the pseudogene TRBV3-2) with TRBJ1-2; D call uncertain. V shed 2 bases and J shed 6 bases, with 13 bases lying between them. Germline lookup yields CDR1 LGHDT and CDR2 YNNKEL (reference sequence). The CDR3 totals 14 residues. The DNA of the CDR3 is TGTGCCAGCAGCCAATTAACCGAGAAGAATGGCTACACCTTC. Its translation: CASSQLTEKNGYTF.

The V gene is TRBV28, the J gene TRBJ1-5; TRBD1 is a possible D gene (5 bases). V lost 6 bases, J lost 1 base, and 13 bases lay in between. CDR1 and CDR2 (germline): MDHEN, SYDVKM. The CDR3 runs 15 residues. The CDR3 loop reads CASRGTQVSNQPQHF. The DNA of the CDR3 is TGTGCCAGCAGGGGAACACAGGTGAGCAATCAGCCCCAGCATTTT. The full variable domain, with the rest looked up from reference TRBV28 and TRBJ1-5, is DVKVTQSSRYLVKRTGEKVFLECVQDMDHENMFWYRQDPGLGLRLIYFSYDVKMKEKGDIPEGYSVSREKKERFSLILESASTNQTSMYLCASRGTQVSNQPQHFGDGTRLSIL.

This clone was picked up many times. This chain uses TRBV4-2 with TRBJ2-3; 11 bases line up with TRBD2. The V gene's germline CDR1 is LGHNA and CDR2 YNFKEQ. V gave up 2 bases and J gave up 4 bases; unmatched junction bases: 2. This CDR3 spans 15 amino acids. CDR3 sequence: CASSQTSGSADTQYF. The CDR3 DNA follows: TGTGCCAGCAGCCAAACTAGCGGGAGCGCAGATACGCAGTATTTT.

The chain recombines TRBV5-4 with TRBJ1-6; TRBD1 matches at 9 bases. Germline CDR1 is SGHNT and CDR2 is YYREEE (reference sequence). V dropped 0 bases and J dropped 3; count of bases not matched to a gene: 1. The CDR3 consists of 16 residues. The CDR3 sequence: CASSLGQGVYNSPLHF. CDR3 coding DNA: TGTGCCAGCAGCTTGGGACAGGGGGTCTATAATTCACCCCTCCACTTT.

The chain is built from TRBV3-1 (or the pseudogene TRBV3-2) and TRBJ1-5, with D tentatively TRBD1 (5 bases). V lost 0 bases and J 9 bases, leaving 9 bases between the germline ends. Germline-derived CDR1 and CDR2 are LGHDT and YNNKEL (reference sequence). CDR3 length: 13 amino acids. The CDR3 loop is CASSQEGDRPQHF. The CDR3 DNA reads as TGTGCCAGCAGCCAAGAAGGGGATCGGCCCCAGCATTTT.